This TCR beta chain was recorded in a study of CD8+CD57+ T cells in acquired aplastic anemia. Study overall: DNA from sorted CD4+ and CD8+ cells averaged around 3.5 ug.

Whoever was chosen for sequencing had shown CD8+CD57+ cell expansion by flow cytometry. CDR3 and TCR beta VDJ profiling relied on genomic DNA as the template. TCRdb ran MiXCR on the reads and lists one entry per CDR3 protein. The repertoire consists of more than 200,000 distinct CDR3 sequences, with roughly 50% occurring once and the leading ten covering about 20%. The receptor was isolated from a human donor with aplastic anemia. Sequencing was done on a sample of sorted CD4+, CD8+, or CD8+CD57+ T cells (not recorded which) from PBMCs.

CDR3 residues: CASREGGGNQPQHF. The CDR3 coding sequence is TGTGCCAGCAGAGAGGGCGGGGGCAATCAGCCCCAGCATTTT. The chain carries TRBV6-2 or TRBV6-3 and TRBJ1-5; unclear D gene. This CDR3 has 14 amino acids. V dropped 6 bases and J dropped 2 bases, with 11 bases sitting between them. Germline loops: CDR1 MNHEY, CDR2 SVGEGT.